The T cell receptor (beta chain) described here comes from a study of response to subunit inactivated influenza vaccine. Study-wide results and limits: Only a handful of new T cells, the authors suggested, are recruited with each seasonal influenza vaccination.

The sample holds a few counts of this clonotype. The antigen remains undetermined. TCRdb passed the RT-PCR reads through MiXCR, listing each CDR3 protein once. The data show 500,000 or so distinct CDR3 sequences, approximately 15% seen once. The CDR3 runs to 16 residues. V lost 5 bases and J lost 5, with 19 bases in between. Germline V lookup: CDR1 SGHTA, CDR2 FQGNSA. The source was CD4+ T cells sorted from PBMCs, collected 23 to 25 months after vaccination. The chain couples TRBV7-2 to TRBJ2-1, with D possibly matching TRBD2 (5 bases). The sequence was obtained from a man between 50 and 69 years old who received an inactivated influenza vaccine. CDR3 sequence: CASSKYSGGLNNEQFF. CDR3 DNA: TGTGCCAGCAGCAAATATTCCGGCGGACTTAACAATGAGCAGTTCTTC.